The present entry profiles one TCR beta chain with its context. Its antigen is still unknown. The record originates from a study of T cell responses to AZD1222 COVID-19 vaccine. Findings and limits, study-wide: Nearly half of the spike-specific TCRs reportedly recognize variant regions that carry no mutations.

Using immunoSEQ multiplex PCR, the repertoire was profiled, and TCRdb retains in-frame clones only, with some absent. The top ten clones hold roughly 4.7% of a sample with about 140,000 clones, approximately 89% of them seen once. Germline values: CDR1 LNHDA, CDR2 SQIVND (reference sequence). V lost 5 bases and J 0 bases, leaving 8 bases between the germline ends. The CDR3 contains 14 residues. The chain couples TRBV19 to TRBJ2-1; weak D call: TRBD2 (6 bases). The sequence derives from an adult in good health. Sample: peripheral blood, taken on day 0 of AZD1222 vaccination. The DNA for the CDR3 is TGTGCCAGTAGTTACGGGAGCTCCTACAATGAGCAGTTCTTC. It translates to CASSYGSSYNEQFF.